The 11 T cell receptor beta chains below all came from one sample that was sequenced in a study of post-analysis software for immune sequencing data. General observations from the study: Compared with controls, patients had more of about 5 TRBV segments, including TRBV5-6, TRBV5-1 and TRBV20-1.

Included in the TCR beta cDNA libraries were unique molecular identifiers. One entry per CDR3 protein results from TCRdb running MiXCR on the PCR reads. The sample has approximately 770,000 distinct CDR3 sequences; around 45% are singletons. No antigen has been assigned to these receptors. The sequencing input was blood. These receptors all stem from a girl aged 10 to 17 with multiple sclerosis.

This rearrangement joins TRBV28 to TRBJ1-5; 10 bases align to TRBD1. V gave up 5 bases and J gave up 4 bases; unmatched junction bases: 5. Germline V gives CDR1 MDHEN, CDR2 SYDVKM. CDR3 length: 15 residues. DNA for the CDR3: TGTGCCAGCAGTCGGGACAGGGGAGGGAATCAGCCCCAGCATTTT. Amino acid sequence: CASSRDRGGNQPQHF. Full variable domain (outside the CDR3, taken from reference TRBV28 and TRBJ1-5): DVKVTQSSRYLVKRTGEKVFLECVQDMDHENMFWYRQDPGLGLRLIYFSYDVKMKEKGDIPEGYSVSREKKERFSLILESASTNQTSMYLCASSRDRGGNQPQHFGDGTRLSIL.

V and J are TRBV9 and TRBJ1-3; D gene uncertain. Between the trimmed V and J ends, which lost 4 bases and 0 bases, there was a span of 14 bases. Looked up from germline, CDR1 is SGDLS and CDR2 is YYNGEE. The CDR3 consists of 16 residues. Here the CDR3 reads CASSPVTARSGNTIYF. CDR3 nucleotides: TGTGCCAGCAGCCCAGTCACAGCCCGCTCTGGAAACACCATATATTTT.

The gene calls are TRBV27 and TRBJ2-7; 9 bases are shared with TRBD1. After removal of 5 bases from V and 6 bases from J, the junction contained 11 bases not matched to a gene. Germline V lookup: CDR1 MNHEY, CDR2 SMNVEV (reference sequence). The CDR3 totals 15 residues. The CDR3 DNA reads TGTGCCAGCAGTGGCCCGGGACAGGGTCTTGGCGAGCAGTACTTC. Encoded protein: CASSGPGQGLGEQYF.

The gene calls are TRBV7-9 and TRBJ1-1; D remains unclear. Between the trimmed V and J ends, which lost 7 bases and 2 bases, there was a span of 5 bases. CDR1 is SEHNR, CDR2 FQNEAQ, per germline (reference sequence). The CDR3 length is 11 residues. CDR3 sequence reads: CASTINTEAFF. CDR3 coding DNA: TGTGCCAGCACGATTAACACTGAAGCTTTCTTT.

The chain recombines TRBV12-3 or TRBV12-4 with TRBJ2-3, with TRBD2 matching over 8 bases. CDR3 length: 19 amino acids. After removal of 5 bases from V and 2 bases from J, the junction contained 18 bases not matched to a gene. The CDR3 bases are TGTGCCAGCAGTCCGGGTGGGGGGTCGTCTAGCGGGTACACAGATACGCAGTATTTT. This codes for CASSPGGGSSSGYTDTQYF.

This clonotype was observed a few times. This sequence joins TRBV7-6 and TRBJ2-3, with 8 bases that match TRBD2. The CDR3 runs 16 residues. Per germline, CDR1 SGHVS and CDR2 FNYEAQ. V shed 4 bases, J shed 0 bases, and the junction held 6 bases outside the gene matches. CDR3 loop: CASSSRGGVSTDTQYF. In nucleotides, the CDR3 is TGTGCCAGCAGCTCCCGGGGGGGAGTGAGCACAGATACGCAGTATTTT.

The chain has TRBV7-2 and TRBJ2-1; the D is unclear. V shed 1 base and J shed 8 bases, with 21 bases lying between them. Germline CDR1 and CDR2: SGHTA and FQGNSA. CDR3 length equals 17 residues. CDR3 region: CASSLDRWGRKRDEQFF. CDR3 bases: TGTGCCAGCAGCTTAGATCGTTGGGGTCGCAAAAGGGATGAGCAGTTCTTC.

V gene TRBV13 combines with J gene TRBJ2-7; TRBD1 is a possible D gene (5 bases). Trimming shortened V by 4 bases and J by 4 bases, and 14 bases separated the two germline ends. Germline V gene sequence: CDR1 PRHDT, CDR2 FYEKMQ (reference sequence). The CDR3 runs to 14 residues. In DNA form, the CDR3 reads TGTGCCAGCAGCTCCACCCAGGGATCTTACGAGCAGTACTTC. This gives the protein CASSSTQGSYEQYF.

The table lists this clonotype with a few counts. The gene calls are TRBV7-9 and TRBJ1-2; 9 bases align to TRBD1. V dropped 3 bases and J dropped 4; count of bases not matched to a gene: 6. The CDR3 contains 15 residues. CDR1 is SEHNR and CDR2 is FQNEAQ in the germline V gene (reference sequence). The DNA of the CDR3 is TGTGCCAGCAGCTTGGTGGACAGGGGTGTCTATGGCTACACCTTC. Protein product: CASSLVDRGVYGYTF. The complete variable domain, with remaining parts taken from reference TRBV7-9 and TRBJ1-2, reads DTGVSQNPRHKITKRGQNVTFRCDPISEHNRLYWYRQTLGQGPEFLTYFQNEAQLEKSRLLSDRFSAERPKGSFSTLEIQRTEQGDSAMYLCASSLVDRGVYGYTFGSGTRLTVV.

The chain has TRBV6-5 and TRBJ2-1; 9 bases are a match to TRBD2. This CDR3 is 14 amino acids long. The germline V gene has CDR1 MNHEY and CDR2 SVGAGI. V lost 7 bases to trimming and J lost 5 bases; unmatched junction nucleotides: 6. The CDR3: CASIAGGPHNEQFF. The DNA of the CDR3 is TGTGCCAGCATTGCGGGAGGGCCTCACAATGAGCAGTTCTTC.

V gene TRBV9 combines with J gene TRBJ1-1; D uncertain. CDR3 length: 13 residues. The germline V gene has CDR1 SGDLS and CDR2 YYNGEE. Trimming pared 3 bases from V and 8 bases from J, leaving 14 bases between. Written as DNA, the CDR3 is TGTGCCAGCAGCGCGGGTGGAGTTGGGGAAGCTTTCTTT. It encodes CASSAGGVGEAFF. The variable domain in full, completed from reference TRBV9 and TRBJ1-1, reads DSGVTQTPKHLITATGQRVTLRCSPRSGDLSVYWYQQSLDQGLQFLIQYYNGEERAKGNILERFSAQQFPDLHSELNLSSLELGDSALYFCASSAGGVGEAFFGQGTRLTVV.